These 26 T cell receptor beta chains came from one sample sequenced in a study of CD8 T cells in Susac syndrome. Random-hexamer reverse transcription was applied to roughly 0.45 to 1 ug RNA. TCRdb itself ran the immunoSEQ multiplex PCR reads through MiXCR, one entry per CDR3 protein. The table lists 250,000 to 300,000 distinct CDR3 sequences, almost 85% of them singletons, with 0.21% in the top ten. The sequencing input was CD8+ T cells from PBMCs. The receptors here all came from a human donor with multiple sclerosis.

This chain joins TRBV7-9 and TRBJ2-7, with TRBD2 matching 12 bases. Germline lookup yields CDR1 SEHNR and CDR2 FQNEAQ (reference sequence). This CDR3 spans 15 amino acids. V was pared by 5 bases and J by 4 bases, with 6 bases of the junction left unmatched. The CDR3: CASSRTGLAGYEQYF. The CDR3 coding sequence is TGTGCCAGCAGCAGGACGGGACTAGCGGGTTACGAGCAGTACTTC.

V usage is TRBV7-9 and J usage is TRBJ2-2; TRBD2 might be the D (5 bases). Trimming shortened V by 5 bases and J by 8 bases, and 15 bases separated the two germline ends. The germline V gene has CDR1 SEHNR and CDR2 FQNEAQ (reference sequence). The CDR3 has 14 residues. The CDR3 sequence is CASSHPGSMGELFF. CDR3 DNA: TGTGCCAGCAGCCACCCGGGGTCGATGGGGGAGCTGTTTTTT.

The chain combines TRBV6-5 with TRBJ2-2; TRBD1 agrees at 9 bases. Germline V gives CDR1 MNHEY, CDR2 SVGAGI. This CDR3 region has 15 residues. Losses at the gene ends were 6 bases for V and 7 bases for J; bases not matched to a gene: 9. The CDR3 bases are TGTGCCAGCAGCCCCAGGGACAGGGTGGACGGGGAGCTGTTTTTT. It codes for CASSPRDRVDGELFF.

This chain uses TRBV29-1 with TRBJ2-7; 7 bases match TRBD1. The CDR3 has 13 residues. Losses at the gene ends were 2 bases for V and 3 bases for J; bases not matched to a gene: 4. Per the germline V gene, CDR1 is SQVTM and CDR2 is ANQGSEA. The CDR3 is CSVETGAVYEQYF. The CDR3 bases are TGCAGCGTTGAAACAGGGGCGGTCTACGAGCAGTACTTC.

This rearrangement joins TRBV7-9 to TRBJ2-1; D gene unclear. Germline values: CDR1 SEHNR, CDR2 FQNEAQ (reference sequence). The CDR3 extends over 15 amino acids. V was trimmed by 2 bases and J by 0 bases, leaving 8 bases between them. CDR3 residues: CASSLQEPSYNEQFF. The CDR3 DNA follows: TGTGCCAGCAGCTTACAGGAACCCTCCTACAATGAGCAGTTCTTC.

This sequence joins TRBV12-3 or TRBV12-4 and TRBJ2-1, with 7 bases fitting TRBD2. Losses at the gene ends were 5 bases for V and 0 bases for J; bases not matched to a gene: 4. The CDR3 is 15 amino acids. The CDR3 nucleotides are TGTGCCAGCAGTGGACCGGGGGGCTCCTACAATGAGCAGTTCTTC. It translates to CASSGPGGSYNEQFF.

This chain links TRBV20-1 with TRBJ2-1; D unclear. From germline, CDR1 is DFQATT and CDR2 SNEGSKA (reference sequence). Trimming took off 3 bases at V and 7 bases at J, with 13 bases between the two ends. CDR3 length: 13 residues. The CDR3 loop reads CSARIDFQNEQFF. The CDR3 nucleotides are TGCAGTGCTAGGATCGACTTCCAAAATGAGCAGTTCTTC.

CDR3 sequence reads: CASSDRDSPSDTQYF. The CDR3, as DNA: TGTGCCAGTAGTGACCGGGACTCCCCTTCGGATACGCAGTATTTT. The chain combines TRBV19 with TRBJ2-3, with D possibly TRBD2 on 6 matching bases. V shed 5 bases and J shed 6 bases, with 18 bases lying between them. The CDR3 consists of 15 residues. In germline, CDR1 is LNHDA, CDR2 SQIVND (reference sequence).

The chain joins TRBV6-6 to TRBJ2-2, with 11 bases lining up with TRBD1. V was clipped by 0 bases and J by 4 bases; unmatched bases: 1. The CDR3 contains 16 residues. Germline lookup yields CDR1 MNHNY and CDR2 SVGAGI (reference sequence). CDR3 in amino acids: CASSYSGTGGTGELFF. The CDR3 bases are TGTGCCAGCAGTTACTCAGGGACAGGGGGCACCGGGGAGCTGTTTTTT.

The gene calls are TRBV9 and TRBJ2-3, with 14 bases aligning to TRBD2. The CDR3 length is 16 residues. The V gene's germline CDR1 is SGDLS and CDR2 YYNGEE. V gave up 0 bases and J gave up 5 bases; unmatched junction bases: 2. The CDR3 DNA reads TGTGCCAGCAGCGTAGACGGACTAGCGGGAGGAGATACGCAGTATTTT. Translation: CASSVDGLAGGDTQYF. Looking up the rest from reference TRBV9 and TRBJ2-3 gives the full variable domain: DSGVTQTPKHLITATGQRVTLRCSPRSGDLSVYWYQQSLDQGLQFLIQYYNGEERAKGNILERFSAQQFPDLHSELNLSSLELGDSALYFCASSVDGLAGGDTQYFGPGTRLTVL.

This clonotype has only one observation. The CDR3 loop is CASSPLDPRFNEQFF. In nucleotides, the CDR3 is TGTGCCAGCAGCCCTTTGGACCCCCGGTTTAATGAGCAGTTCTTC. The chain links TRBV7-9 to TRBJ2-1; D remains ambiguous. The CDR3 has 15 amino acids. The V end was cut by 5 bases, the J end by 7 bases, with 18 bases between. Germline CDR1 SEHNR, CDR2 FQNEAQ (reference sequence). The variable domain in full, completed from reference TRBV7-9 and TRBJ2-1, reads DTGVSQNPRHKITKRGQNVTFRCDPISEHNRLYWYRQTLGQGPEFLTYFQNEAQLEKSRLLSDRFSAERPKGSFSTLEIQRTEQGDSAMYLCASSPLDPRFNEQFFGPGTRLTVL.

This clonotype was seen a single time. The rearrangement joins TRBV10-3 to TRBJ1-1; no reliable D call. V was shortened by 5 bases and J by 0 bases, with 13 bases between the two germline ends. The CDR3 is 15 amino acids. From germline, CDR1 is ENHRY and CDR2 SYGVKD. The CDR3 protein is CAISSWTALNTEAFF. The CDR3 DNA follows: TGTGCCATCAGTTCCTGGACTGCTTTGAACACTGAAGCTTTCTTT.

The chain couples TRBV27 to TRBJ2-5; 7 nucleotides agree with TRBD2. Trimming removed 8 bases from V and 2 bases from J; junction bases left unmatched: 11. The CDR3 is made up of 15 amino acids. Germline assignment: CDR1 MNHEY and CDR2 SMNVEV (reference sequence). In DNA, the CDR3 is TGTGCCAGCTCGGTCAGCAGCGGGGCTCAAGAGACCCAGTACTTC. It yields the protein CASSVSSGAQETQYF.

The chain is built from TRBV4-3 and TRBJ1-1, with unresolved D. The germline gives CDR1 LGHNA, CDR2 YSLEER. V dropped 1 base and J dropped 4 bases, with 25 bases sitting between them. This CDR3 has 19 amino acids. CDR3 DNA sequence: TGCGCCAGCAGCCAAGCAGGATCGAGGTTCGGAACCTATACCACTGAAGCTTTCTTT. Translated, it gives CASSQAGSRFGTYTTEAFF.

The chain's CDR3 is CASSIRDNLYEQYF. The CDR3 nucleotides read TGTGCCAGTAGTATACGGGACAACCTCTACGAGCAGTACTTC. V is TRBV19 and J is TRBJ2-7, with D perhaps TRBD1 (6 bases). V was clipped by 2 bases and J by 3 bases, with 11 bases between them. Germline assignment: CDR1 LNHDA and CDR2 SQIVND (reference sequence). The CDR3 spans 14 residues.

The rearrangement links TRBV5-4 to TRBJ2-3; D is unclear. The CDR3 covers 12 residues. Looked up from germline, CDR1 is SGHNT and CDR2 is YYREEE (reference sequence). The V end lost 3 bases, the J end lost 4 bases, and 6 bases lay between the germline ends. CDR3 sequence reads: CASSSPADTQYF. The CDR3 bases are TGTGCCAGCAGCTCCCCGGCAGATACGCAGTATTTT. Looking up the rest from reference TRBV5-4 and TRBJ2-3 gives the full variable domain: ETGVTQSPTHLIKTRGQQVTLRCSSQSGHNTVSWYQQALGQGPQFIFQYYREEENGRGNFPPRFSGLQFPNYSSELNVNALELDDSALYLCASSSPADTQYFGPGTRLTVL.

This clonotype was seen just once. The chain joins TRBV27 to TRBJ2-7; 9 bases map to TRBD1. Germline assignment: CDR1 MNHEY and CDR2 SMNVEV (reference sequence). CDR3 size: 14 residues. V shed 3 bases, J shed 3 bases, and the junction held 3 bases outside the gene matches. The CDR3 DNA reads TGTGCCAGCAGTTTTGGACAGGGGATCTACGAGCAGTACTTC. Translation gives CASSFGQGIYEQYF.

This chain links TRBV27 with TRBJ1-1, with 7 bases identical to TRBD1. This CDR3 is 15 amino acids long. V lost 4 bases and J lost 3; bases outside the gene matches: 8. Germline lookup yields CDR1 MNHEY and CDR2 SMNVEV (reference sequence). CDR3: CASSSRDRGYTEAFF. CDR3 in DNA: TGTGCCAGCAGTTCCCGGGACAGAGGGTACACTGAAGCTTTCTTT.

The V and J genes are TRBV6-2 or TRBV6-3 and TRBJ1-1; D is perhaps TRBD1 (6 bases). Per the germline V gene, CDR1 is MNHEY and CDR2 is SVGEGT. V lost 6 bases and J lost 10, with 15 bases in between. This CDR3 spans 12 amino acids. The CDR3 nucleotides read TGTGCCAGCAGCTCCCTCTCAGGGGTAGCTTTCTTT. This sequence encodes CASSSLSGVAFF.

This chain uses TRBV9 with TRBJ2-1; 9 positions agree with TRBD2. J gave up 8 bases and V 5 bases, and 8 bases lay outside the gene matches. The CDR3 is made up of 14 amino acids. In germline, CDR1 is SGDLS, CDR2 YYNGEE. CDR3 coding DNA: TGTGCCAGCAGTCTTAGCGGGAGTCCCCATGAGCAGTTCTTC. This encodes CASSLSGSPHEQFF.

Written as DNA, the CDR3 is TGCAGTGCTAGAGACGGCTGGCTAGCGGGAGTTGGTGAGACCCAGTACTTC. This sequence encodes CSARDGWLAGVGETQYF. The chain has TRBV20-1 and TRBJ2-5; 10 bases match TRBD2. The CDR3 consists of 17 residues. The V gene's germline CDR1 is DFQATT and CDR2 SNEGSKA (reference sequence). V was pared by 0 bases and J by 5 bases, with 12 bases of the junction left unmatched.

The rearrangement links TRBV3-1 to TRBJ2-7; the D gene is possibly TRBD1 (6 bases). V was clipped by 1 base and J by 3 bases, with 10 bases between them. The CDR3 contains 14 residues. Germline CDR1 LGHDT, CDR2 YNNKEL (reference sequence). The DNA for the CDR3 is TGTGCCAGCAGCCAAGCATGGACAGTCTACGAGCAGTACTTC. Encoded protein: CASSQAWTVYEQYF.

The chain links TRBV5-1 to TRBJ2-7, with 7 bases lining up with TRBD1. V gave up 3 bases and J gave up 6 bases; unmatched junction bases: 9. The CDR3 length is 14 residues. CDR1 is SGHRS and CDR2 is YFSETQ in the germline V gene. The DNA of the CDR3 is TGCGCCAGCAGCTCGAGGGACAGCGTGGTCGAGCAGTACTTC. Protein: CASSSRDSVVEQYF.

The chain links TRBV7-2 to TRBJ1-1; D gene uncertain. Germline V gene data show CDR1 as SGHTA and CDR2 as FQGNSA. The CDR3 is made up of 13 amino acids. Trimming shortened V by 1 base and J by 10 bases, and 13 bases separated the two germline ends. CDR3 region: CASSLVASLGAFF. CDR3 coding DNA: TGTGCCAGCAGCTTAGTGGCTTCCCTGGGAGCTTTCTTT.

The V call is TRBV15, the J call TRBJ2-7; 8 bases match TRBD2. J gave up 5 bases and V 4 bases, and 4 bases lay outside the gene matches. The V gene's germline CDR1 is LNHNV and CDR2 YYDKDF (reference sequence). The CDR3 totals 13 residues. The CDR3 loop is CATSIGLANEQYF. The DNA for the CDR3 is TGTGCCACCAGCATTGGACTAGCTAACGAGCAGTACTTC.

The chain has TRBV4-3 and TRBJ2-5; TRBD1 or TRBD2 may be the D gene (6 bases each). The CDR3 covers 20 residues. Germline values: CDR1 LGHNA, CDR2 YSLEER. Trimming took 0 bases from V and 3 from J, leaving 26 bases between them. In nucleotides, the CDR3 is TGCGCCAGCAGCCAAGAGTGGTGGGGGGCGGATGACCCTGGAGAAGAGACCCAGTACTTC. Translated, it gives CASSQEWWGADDPGEETQYF.